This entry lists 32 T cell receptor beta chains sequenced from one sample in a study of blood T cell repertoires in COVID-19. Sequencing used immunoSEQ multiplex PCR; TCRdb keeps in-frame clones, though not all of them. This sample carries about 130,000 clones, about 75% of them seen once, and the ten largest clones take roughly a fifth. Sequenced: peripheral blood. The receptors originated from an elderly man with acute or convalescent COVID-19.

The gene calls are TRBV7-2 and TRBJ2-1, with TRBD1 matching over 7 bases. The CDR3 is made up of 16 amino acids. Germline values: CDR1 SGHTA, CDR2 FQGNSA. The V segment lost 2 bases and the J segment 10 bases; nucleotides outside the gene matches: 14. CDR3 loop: CASSLTTGAPPGEQFF. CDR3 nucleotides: TGTGCCAGCAGCTTAACTACAGGGGCCCCTCCAGGGGAGCAGTTCTTC. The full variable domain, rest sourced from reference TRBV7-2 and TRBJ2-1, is GAGVSQSPSNKVTEKGKDVELRCDPISGHTALYWYRQSLGQGLEFLIYFQGNSAPDKSGLPSDRFSAERTGGSVSTLTIQRTQQEDSAVYLCASSLTTGAPPGEQFFGPGTRLTVL.

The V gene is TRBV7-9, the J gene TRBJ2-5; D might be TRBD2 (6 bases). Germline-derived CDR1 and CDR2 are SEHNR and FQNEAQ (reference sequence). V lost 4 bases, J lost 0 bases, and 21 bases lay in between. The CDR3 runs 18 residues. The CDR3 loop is CASSYVTRQKTYQETQYF. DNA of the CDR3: TGTGCCAGCAGCTACGTGACTAGACAGAAGACATACCAAGAGACCCAGTACTTC. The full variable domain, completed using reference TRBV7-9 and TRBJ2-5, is DTGVSQNPRHKITKRGQNVTFRCDPISEHNRLYWYRQTLGQGPEFLTYFQNEAQLEKSRLLSDRFSAERPKGSFSTLEIQRTEQGDSAMYLCASSYVTRQKTYQETQYFGPGTRLLVL.

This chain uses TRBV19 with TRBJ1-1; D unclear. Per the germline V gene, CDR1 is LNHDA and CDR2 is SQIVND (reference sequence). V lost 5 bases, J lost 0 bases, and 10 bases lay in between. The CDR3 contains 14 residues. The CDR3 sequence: CASSEVNLNTEAFF. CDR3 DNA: TGTGCCAGTAGTGAGGTCAACTTGAACACTGAAGCTTTCTTT.

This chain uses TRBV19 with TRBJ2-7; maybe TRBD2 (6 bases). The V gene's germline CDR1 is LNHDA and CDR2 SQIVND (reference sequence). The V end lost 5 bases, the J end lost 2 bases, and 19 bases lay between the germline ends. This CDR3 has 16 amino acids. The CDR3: CASSDQPTAGPYEQYF. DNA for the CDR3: TGTGCCAGTAGTGACCAACCTACTGCGGGGCCCTACGAGCAGTACTTC.

The DNA for the CDR3 is TGTGCCAGCAGCCTTTCGACTAGCAACAATGAGCAGTTCTTC. It encodes CASSLSTSNNEQFF. The gene calls are TRBV3-1 (or the pseudogene TRBV3-2) and TRBJ2-1, with TRBD2 identical over 7 bases. Germline V CDR1 and CDR2: LGHDT, YNNKEL (reference sequence). This CDR3 has 14 amino acids. Unmatched junction bases numbered 5, after V lost 4 bases and J lost 5 bases.

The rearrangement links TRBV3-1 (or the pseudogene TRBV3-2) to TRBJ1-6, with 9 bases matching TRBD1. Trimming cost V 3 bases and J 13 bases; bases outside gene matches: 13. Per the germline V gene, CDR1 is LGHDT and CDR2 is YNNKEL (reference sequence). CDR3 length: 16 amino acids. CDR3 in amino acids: CASSHGLGQGLGPLHF. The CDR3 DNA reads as TGTGCCAGCAGCCATGGGTTGGGACAGGGTCTGGGTCCCCTCCACTTT.

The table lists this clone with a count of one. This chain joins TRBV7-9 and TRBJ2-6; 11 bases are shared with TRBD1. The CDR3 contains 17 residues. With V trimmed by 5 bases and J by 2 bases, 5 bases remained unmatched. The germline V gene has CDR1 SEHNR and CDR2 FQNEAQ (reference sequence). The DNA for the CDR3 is TGTGCCAGCAGCCCAAGGACAGGGGGCGCTGGGGCCAACGTCCTGACTTTC. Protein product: CASSPRTGGAGANVLTF. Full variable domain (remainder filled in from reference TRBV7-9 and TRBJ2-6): DTGVSQNPRHKITKRGQNVTFRCDPISEHNRLYWYRQTLGQGPEFLTYFQNEAQLEKSRLLSDRFSAERPKGSFSTLEIQRTEQGDSAMYLCASSPRTGGAGANVLTFGAGSRLTVL.

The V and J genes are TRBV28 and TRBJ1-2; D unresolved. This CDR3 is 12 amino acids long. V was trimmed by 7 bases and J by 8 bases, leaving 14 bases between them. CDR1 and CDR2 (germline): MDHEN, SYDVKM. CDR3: CASNLPGEGYTF. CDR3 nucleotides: TGTGCCAGCAACCTACCGGGAGAAGGCTACACCTTC.

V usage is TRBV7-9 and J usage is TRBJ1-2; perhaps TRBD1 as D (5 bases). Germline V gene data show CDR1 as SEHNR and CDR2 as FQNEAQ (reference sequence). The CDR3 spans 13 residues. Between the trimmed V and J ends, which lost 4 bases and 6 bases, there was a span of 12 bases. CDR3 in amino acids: CASSYTGGDGYTF. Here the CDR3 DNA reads TGTGCCAGCAGCTACACCGGGGGGGATGGCTACACCTTC.

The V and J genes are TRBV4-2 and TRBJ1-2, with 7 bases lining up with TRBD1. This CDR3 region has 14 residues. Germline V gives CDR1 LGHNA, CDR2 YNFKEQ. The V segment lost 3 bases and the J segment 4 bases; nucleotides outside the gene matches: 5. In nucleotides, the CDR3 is TGTGCCAGCAGCCAGCCGACAGGGTCCTATGGCTACACCTTC. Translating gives CASSQPTGSYGYTF.

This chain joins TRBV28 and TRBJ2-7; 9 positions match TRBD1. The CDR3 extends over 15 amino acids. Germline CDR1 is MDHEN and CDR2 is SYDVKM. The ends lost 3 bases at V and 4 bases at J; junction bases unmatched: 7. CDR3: CASSFPGTGPYEQYF. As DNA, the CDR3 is TGTGCCAGCAGTTTTCCCGGGACAGGGCCTTACGAGCAGTACTTC.

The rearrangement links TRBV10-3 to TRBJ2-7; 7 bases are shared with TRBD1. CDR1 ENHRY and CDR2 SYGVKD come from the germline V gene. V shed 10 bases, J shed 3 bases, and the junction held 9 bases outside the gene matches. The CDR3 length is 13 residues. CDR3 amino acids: CATAPGQVYEQYF. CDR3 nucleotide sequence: TGTGCCACTGCTCCCGGACAGGTCTACGAGCAGTACTTC.

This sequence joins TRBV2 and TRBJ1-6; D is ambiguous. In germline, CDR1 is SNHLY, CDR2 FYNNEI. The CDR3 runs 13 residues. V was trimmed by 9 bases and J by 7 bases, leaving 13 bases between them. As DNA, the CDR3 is TGTGCCAGTGGGTTACAGTTCAATTCACCCCTCCACTTT. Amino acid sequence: CASGLQFNSPLHF.

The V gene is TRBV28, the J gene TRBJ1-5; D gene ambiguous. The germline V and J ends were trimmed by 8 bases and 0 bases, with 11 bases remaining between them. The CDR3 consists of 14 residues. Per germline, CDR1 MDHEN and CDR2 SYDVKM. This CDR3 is CASRDFHSNQPQHF. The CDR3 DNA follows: TGTGCCAGCCGCGATTTTCATAGCAATCAGCCCCAGCATTTT. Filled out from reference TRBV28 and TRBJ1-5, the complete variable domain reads DVKVTQSSRYLVKRTGEKVFLECVQDMDHENMFWYRQDPGLGLRLIYFSYDVKMKEKGDIPEGYSVSREKKERFSLILESASTNQTSMYLCASRDFHSNQPQHFGDGTRLSIL.

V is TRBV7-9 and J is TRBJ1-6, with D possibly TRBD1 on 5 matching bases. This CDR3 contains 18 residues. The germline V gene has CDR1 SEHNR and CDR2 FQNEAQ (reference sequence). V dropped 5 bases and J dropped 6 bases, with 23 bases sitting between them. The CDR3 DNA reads TGTGCCAGCAGCCCTGGGCGGGACTTTGGACGAATTAATTCACCCCTCCACTTT. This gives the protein CASSPGRDFGRINSPLHF.

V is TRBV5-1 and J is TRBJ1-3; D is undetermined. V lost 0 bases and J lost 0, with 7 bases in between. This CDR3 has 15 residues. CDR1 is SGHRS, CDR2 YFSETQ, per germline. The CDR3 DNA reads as TGCGCCAGCAGCTTGGGTGACACCTCTGGAAACACCATATATTTT. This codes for CASSLGDTSGNTIYF.

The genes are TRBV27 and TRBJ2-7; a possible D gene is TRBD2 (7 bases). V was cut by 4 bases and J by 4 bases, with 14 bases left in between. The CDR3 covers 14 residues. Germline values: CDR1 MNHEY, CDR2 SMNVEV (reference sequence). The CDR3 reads CASSSRGATYEQYF. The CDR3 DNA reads TGTGCCAGCAGTTCCCGGGGGGCGACTTACGAGCAGTACTTC.

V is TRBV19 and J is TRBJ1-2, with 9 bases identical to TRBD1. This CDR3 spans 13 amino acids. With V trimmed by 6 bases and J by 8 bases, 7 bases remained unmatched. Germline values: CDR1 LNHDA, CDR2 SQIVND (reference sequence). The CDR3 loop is CASSLDRGGGYTF. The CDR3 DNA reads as TGTGCCAGTAGCTTGGACAGGGGAGGAGGCTACACCTTC.

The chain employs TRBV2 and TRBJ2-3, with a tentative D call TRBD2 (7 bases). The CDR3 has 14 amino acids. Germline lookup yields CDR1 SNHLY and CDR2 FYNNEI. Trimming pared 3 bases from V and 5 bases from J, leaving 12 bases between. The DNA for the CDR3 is TGTGCCAGCAGTGATGGGGGGGCTGGAGATACGCAGTATTTT. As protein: CASSDGGAGDTQYF.

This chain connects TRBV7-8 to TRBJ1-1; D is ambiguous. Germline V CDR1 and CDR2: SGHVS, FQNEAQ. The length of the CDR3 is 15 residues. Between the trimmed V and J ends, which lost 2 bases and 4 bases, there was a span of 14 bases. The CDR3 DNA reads TGTGCCAGCAGCTTATATGGACTTTCCTCCACTGAAGCTTTCTTT. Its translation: CASSLYGLSSTEAFF.

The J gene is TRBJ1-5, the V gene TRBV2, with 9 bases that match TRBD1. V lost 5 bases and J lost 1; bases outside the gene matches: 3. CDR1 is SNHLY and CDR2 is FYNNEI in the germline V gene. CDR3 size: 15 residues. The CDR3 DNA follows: TGTGCCAGCAGTCCACAGGGGGCAAGCAATCAGCCCCAGCATTTT. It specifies CASSPQGASNQPQHF.

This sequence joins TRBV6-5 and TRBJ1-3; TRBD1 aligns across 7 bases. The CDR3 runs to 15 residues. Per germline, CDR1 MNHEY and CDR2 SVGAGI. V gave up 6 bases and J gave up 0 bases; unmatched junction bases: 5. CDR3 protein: CASSRQGYSGNTIYF. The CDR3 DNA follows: TGTGCCAGCAGCCGACAGGGCTACTCTGGAAACACCATATATTTT.

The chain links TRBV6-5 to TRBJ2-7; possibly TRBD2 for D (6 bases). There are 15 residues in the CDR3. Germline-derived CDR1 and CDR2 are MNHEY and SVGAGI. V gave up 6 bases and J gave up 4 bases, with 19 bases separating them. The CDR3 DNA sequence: TGTGCCAGCAGCCAGGGACTGGGCACTTTTTACGAGCAGTACTTC. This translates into CASSQGLGTFYEQYF.

The CDR3 spells CASSQSPGGGSGVGETQYF. DNA for the CDR3: TGCGCCAGCAGCCAATCCCCGGGGGGCGGTAGCGGGGTAGGGGAGACCCAGTACTTC. The rearrangement links TRBV4-3 to TRBJ2-5, with 8 positions matching TRBD2. This CDR3 comprises 19 residues. V shed 2 bases, J shed 5 bases, and the junction held 19 bases outside the gene matches. Germline V gene lookup returns CDR1 LGHNA and CDR2 YSLEER.

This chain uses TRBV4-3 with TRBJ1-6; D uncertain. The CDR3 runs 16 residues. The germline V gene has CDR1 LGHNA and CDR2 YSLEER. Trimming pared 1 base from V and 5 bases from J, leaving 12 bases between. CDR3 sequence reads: CASSQGLRDDNSPLHF. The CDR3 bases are TGCGCCAGCAGCCAAGGGTTGCGGGATGATAATTCACCCCTCCACTTT.

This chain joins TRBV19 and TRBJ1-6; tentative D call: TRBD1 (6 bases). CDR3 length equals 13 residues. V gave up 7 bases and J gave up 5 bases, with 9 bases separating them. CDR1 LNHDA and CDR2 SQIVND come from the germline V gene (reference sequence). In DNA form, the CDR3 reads TGTGCCAGTAATCAGGGGAATAATTCACCCCTCCACTTT. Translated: CASNQGNNSPLHF.

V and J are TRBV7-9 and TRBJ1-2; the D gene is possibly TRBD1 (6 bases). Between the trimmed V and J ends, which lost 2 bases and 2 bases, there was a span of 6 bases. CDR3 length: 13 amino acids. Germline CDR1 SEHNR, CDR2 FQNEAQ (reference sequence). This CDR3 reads CASSLQGNYGYTF. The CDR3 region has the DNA TGTGCCAGCAGCTTACAGGGGAACTATGGCTACACCTTC.

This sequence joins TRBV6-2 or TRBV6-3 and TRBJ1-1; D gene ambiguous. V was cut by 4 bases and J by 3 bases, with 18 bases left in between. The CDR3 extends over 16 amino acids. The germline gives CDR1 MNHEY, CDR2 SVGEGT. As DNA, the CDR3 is TGTGCCAGCAGTTCCGTCGCGTACTTAACTTACACTGAAGCTTTCTTT. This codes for CASSSVAYLTYTEAFF.

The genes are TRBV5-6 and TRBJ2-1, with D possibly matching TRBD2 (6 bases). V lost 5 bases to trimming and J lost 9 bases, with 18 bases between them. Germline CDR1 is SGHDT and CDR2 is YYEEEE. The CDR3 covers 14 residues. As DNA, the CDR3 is TGTGCCAGCAGGTGGAGGGGAAGACGGGGTGAGCAGTTCTTC. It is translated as CASRWRGRRGEQFF.

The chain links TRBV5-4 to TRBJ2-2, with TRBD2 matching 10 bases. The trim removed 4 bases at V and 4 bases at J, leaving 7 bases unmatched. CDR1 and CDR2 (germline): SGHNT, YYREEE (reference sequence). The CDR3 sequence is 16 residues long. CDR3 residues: CASSPGKRGGTGELFF. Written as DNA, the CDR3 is TGTGCCAGCAGCCCCGGAAAGCGGGGGGGCACCGGGGAGCTGTTTTTT.

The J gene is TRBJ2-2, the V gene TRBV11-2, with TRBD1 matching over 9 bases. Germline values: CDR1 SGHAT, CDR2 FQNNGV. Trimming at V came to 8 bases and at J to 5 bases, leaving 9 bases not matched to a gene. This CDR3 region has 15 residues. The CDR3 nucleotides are TGTGCCAGCGGACCCGGGACAGGGCGAACCGGGGAGCTGTTTTTT. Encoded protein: CASGPGTGRTGELFF.

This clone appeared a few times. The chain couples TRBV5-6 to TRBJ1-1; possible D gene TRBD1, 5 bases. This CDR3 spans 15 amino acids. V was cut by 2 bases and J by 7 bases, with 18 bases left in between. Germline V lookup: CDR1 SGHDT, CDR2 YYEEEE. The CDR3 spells CASSLLSGGVGEAFF. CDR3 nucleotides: TGTGCCAGCAGCTTACTCTCTGGAGGGGTGGGTGAAGCTTTCTTT.